This is a list of T cell receptor beta chains from one sample in a study of control samples from healthy donors and cancer patients. Produced via immunoSEQ multiplex PCR; TCRdb's table is partial and in-frame only. Of some 140,000 clones listed, around nine tenths are singletons. Sequencing was done on a sample of blood. The source of these receptors is a man younger than 40 in good health. The CDR3 runs from the conserved cysteine through the conserved F or W. Each record gives: CDR3 DNA, CDR3 protein, D gene, clone size, J gene, V gene. D genes are given only for firm matches. Rows may omit the clone size; those that give it use once, few, many or a size class.

cdr3_nt: TGTGCCAGCAGAGCCGGGACGCTTACCTACGAGCAGTACTTC
cdr3_aa: CASRAGTLTYEQYF
d_call: .
clone_size: .
j_call: TRBJ2-7
v_call: TRBV25-1

cdr3_nt: TGTGCCAGCAGTGGAGACAAGGTTGGCTACACCTTC
cdr3_aa: CASSGDKVGYTF
d_call: .
clone_size: .
j_call: TRBJ1-2
v_call: TRBV2

cdr3_nt: TGTGCCAGTCTAGGACAGGGGATCGCAGATACGCAGTATTTT
cdr3_aa: CASLGQGIADTQYF
d_call: TRBD1
clone_size: .
j_call: TRBJ2-3
v_call: TRBV2

cdr3_nt: TGCGCCAGCAGCTTGGTTGTGGGGCAAGCTGAAGCTTTCTTT
cdr3_aa: CASSLVVGQAEAFF
d_call: .
clone_size: .
j_call: TRBJ1-1
v_call: TRBV5-1

cdr3_nt: TGTGCCAGCAGCCAAGATTCTGGGGGCGAGCAGTACTTC
cdr3_aa: CASSQDSGGEQYF
d_call: .
clone_size: .
j_call: TRBJ2-7
v_call: TRBV4-2

cdr3_nt: TGTGCCAGCAGCCCTACACGGGGCCAGGACAGGGCCTACGAGCAGTACTTC
cdr3_aa: CASSPTRGQDRAYEQYF
d_call: TRBD1
clone_size: .
j_call: TRBJ2-7
v_call: TRBV6-2/TRBV6-3

cdr3_nt: TGTGCCAGCAGTCGAGCGGGAGGAAATGAGCAGTTCTTC
cdr3_aa: CASSRAGGNEQFF
d_call: TRBD2
clone_size: .
j_call: TRBJ2-1
v_call: TRBV3-1/TRBV3-2

cdr3_nt: TGTGCCAGTAGTATAACTAGCGGGAGCTGGAGCGGGGAGCTGTTTTTT
cdr3_aa: CASSITSGSWSGELFF
d_call: TRBD2
clone_size: few
j_call: TRBJ2-2
v_call: TRBV19

cdr3_nt: TGTGCCAGCAGCCCCGGACAGCAGAACACCGGGGAGCTGTTTTTT
cdr3_aa: CASSPGQQNTGELFF
d_call: .
clone_size: .
j_call: TRBJ2-2
v_call: TRBV11-3

cdr3_nt: TGTGCCAGCAGCAAATCCGGGCAGGCAGACACCGGGGAGCTGTTTTTT
cdr3_aa: CASSKSGQADTGELFF
d_call: .
clone_size: .
j_call: TRBJ2-2
v_call: TRBV25-1

cdr3_nt: TGTGCCAGCACCGACACAGGGGGCACTGAAGCTTTCTTT
cdr3_aa: CASTDTGGTEAFF
d_call: TRBD1
clone_size: .
j_call: TRBJ1-1
v_call: TRBV27

cdr3_nt: TGTGCCAGCAGCCAAACTTTGGGAAACACCATATATTTT
cdr3_aa: CASSQTLGNTIYF
d_call: .
clone_size: .
j_call: TRBJ1-3
v_call: TRBV3-1/TRBV3-2

cdr3_nt: TGTGCCAGCAGCGCCGAAAGACTAGCGGGCGTCTACGAGCAGTACTTC
cdr3_aa: CASSAERLAGVYEQYF
d_call: TRBD2
clone_size: .
j_call: TRBJ2-7
v_call: TRBV9

cdr3_nt: TGTGCCAGCAGCTTAGTTCCAGGGGGCGAGCAGTACTTC
cdr3_aa: CASSLVPGGEQYF
d_call: TRBD1
clone_size: few
j_call: TRBJ2-7
v_call: TRBV11-3

cdr3_nt: TGTGCCAGCACTACGAATAGGGAAAACACTGAAGCTTTCTTT
cdr3_aa: CASTTNRENTEAFF
d_call: .
clone_size: .
j_call: TRBJ1-1
v_call: TRBV6-5

cdr3_nt: TGTGCCACCAGCTCCAATTTTGGGCCCCAGCATTTT
cdr3_aa: CATSSNFGPQHF
d_call: .
clone_size: .
j_call: TRBJ1-5
v_call: TRBV15

cdr3_nt: TGTGCCAGCAGTTTCTCTTCAGGCTTCATGAACACTGAAGCTTTCTTT
cdr3_aa: CASSFSSGFMNTEAFF
d_call: .
clone_size: .
j_call: TRBJ1-1
v_call: TRBV28

cdr3_nt: TGTGCCAGCAGTTCTTCAGGGGTCAACATTCAGTACTTC
cdr3_aa: CASSSSGVNIQYF
d_call: .
clone_size: .
j_call: TRBJ2-4
v_call: TRBV27

cdr3_nt: TGTGCCAGCAGTTTATTCCCGGGACAGGGTATTGGCTACACCTTC
cdr3_aa: CASSLFPGQGIGYTF
d_call: TRBD1
clone_size: .
j_call: TRBJ1-2
v_call: TRBV27

cdr3_nt: TGTGCCAGCAGTTTCACAGGGGGGTATGGCTACACCTTC
cdr3_aa: CASSFTGGYGYTF
d_call: TRBD1
clone_size: .
j_call: TRBJ1-2
v_call: TRBV27